Sequencing of this T cell receptor beta chain was carried out in a study of T cells in Graves' hyperthyroidism and ophthalmopathy. This clonotype was recorded many times. RNA transcripts provided the source from which TCR beta CDR3 regions were amplified. A set of HTBI primers served as the primers for a first-round RT-PCR of the TCR CDR3. TCRdb fed the multiplex PCR reads into MiXCR, producing one record per CDR3 protein. There are approximately 370,000 distinct CDR3 sequences in the sample; 15% occur only once, and approximately 32% lies in the top ten. Sequencing input: blood. The sequence was collected from a woman under 40 with Graves' hyperthyroidism.

CDR3 sequence: CASRHRQGDTEAFF. CDR3 nucleotides: TGTGCCAGCAGGCACCGACAGGGGGACACTGAAGCTTTCTTT. The rearrangement joins TRBV28 to TRBJ1-1, with 9 bases matching TRBD1. Per the germline V gene, CDR1 is MDHEN and CDR2 is SYDVKM. With V trimmed by 6 bases and J by 3 bases, 5 bases remained unmatched. The CDR3 is 14 residues long.